This TCR beta chain was observed in a study of CD8 T cells in Susac syndrome. Regarding the study as a whole: The study conceded that its TCR sequencing and HLA analysis involved relatively few individuals.

From blood CD8+ and CD4+ T cells, the TCR beta chain was sequenced. As regards this clonotype: No antigen is known for it.

It was with random hexamers that about 0.45 to 1 ug RNA was reverse transcribed. The amplification used immunoSEQ multiplex PCR on TCR beta CDR3; it spanned 54 Vbeta and 13 Jbeta. TCRdb analysed the immunoSEQ multiplex PCR reads with MiXCR anew, one entry per CDR3 protein. In the table there are over 350,000 distinct CDR3 sequences, more than 80% of which are singletons. CDR1 is GTSNPN and CDR2 is SVGIG in the germline V gene (reference sequence). The CDR3 contains 12 residues. The ends lost 8 bases at V and 11 bases at J; junction bases unmatched: 7. The sequence derives from a human donor with multiple sclerosis. Sequenced: CD8+ T cells from PBMCs. The chain couples TRBV30 to TRBJ1-6, with 9 bases identical to TRBD1. CDR3 nucleotides: TGTGCCGGTCGGACAGGGGATACACCCCTCCACTTT. This translates into CAGRTGDTPLHF. Complete variable domain (other parts from reference TRBV30 and TRBJ1-6): SQTIHQWPATLVQPVGSPLSLECTVEGTSNPNLYWYRQAAGRGLQLLFYSVGIGQISSEVPQNLSASRPQDRQFILSSKKLLLSDSGFYLCAGRTGDTPLHFGNGTRLTVT.